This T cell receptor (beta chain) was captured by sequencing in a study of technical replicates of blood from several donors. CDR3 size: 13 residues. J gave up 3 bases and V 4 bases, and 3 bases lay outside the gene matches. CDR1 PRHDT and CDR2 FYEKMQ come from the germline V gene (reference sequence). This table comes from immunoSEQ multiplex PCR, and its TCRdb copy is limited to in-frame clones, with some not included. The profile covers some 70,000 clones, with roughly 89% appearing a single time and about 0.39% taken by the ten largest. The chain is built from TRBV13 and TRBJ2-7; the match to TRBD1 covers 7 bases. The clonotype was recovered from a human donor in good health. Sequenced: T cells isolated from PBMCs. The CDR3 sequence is CASSSWDSYEQYF. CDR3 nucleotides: TGTGCCAGCAGCTCTTGGGACAGCTACGAGCAGTACTTC.